The 5 T cell receptor beta chains below were found in one sample sequenced in a study of naive CD8 T cells in extremely preterm neonates. Assay used: immunoSEQ multiplex PCR; TCRdb lists only in-frame clones, some missing. The sample yields around 6,000 clones, roughly 96% seen once. The sequenced sample was naive CD8+ T cells from blood. These receptors were taken from a human donor in good health.

The chain recombines TRBV28 with TRBJ2-7, with 7 bases matching TRBD2. Germline CDR1 reads MDHEN; CDR2 reads SYDVKM. CDR3 length: 12 amino acids. Trimming at V came to 8 bases and at J to 9 bases, leaving 10 bases not matched to a gene. CDR3 region: CASRPGEGVQYF. The CDR3 region has the DNA TGTGCCAGCCGGCCCGGGGAGGGAGTGCAGTACTTC.

As DNA, the CDR3 is TGCAGCGTTGAAGAGTGGGGACAGGGCCCTCAAGAGACCCAGTACTTC. This codes for CSVEEWGQGPQETQYF. J is TRBJ2-5 and V is TRBV29-1; 9 nucleotides match TRBD1. CDR1 is SQVTM, CDR2 ANQGSEA, per germline. The CDR3 is 16 amino acids. J was trimmed by 2 bases and V by 0 bases; bases with no gene match: 7.

The genes are TRBV7-6 and TRBJ2-3; perhaps TRBD1 as D (5 bases). This CDR3 region has 15 residues. Germline CDR1 reads SGHVS; CDR2 reads FNYEAQ. Trimming left V 0 bases short and J 3 bases short, with 10 bases between. The CDR3 loop reads CASSLAGQKTDTQYF. The CDR3 nucleotides are TGTGCCAGCAGCTTAGCGGGGCAGAAGACAGATACGCAGTATTTT.

This chain joins TRBV19 and TRBJ2-7, with TRBD1 identical over 10 bases. Germline V gene data show CDR1 as LNHDA and CDR2 as SQIVND (reference sequence). Trimming cost V 5 bases and J 6 bases; bases outside gene matches: 10. The CDR3 covers 15 residues. CDR3 amino acids: CASSAQGTGEGEQYF. In DNA form, the CDR3 reads TGTGCCAGTAGTGCACAGGGGACAGGGGAGGGCGAGCAGTACTTC.

The CDR3 region has the DNA TGTGCCATACGGGGGAGTAAGCGGGGGGGGCAAGAGACCCAGTACTTC. It is translated as CAIRGSKRGGQETQYF. The chain has TRBV28 and TRBJ2-5, with 10 nucleotides matching TRBD2. With 10 bases clipped from V and 2 bases from J, the junction kept 13 bases outside the gene matches. Germline V CDR1 and CDR2: MDHEN, SYDVKM. The CDR3 is 16 residues long.